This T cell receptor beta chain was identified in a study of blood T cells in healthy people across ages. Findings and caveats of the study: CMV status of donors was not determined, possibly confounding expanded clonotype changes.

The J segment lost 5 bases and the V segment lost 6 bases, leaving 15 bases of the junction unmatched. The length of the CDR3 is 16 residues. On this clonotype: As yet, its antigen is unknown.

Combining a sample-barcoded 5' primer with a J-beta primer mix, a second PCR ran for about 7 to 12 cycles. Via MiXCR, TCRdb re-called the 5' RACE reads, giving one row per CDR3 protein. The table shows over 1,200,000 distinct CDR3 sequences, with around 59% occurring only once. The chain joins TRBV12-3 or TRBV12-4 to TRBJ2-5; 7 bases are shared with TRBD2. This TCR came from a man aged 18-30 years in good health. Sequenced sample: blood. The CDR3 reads CASSPSPGGGRETQYF. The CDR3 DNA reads TGTGCCAGCAGCCCCTCCCCCGGCGGGGGTCGGGAGACCCAGTACTTC.